The rows below give T cell receptor beta chains drawn from one sample of a study of blood T cell repertoires in COVID-19. Profiling relied on immunoSEQ multiplex PCR, and the TCRdb table lists in-frame clones only, not all of them. The top ten clones hold 4% of a sample with around 140,000 clones, approximately 83% of them seen once. Sequenced: peripheral blood. These receptors all come from a woman in her sixties or seventies with acute or convalescent COVID-19. The CDR3 runs from the conserved cysteine through the conserved F or W. Fields, in order: D gene, CDR3 length, J gene, V gene, clone size, CDR3 DNA, CDR3 protein. The D gene is left open where the match is weak. Clone size appears in some rows only: once, few, many, or a class for an expanded clone.

TRBD1 | 14 | TRBJ2-1 | TRBV2 | NA | TGTGCCAGCAGTTTTCGGGACAGGGACAGTGAGCAGTTCTTC | CASSFRDRDSEQFF
NA | 13 | TRBJ2-7 | TRBV9 | NA | TGTGCCAGCAGTACGGGAGTCTCCTACGAGCAGTACTTC | CASSTGVSYEQYF
NA | 16 | TRBJ1-5 | TRBV27 | NA | TGTGCCAGCAGCCAAGGCGCCAGGGCCGGCAATCAGCCCCAGCATTTT | CASSQGARAGNQPQHF
TRBD1 | 13 | TRBJ1-2 | TRBV3-1/TRBV3-2 | NA | TGTGCCAGCAGCCTGGGACAGATCTATGGCTACACCTTC | CASSLGQIYGYTF
TRBD2 | 16 | TRBJ2-7 | TRBV19 | NA | TGTGCCAGTCGAGCTAGCGGGAGGGCCGGCGGGGGCGAGCAGTACTTC | CASRASGRAGGGEQYF
TRBD2 | 17 | TRBJ2-1 | TRBV3-1/TRBV3-2 | NA | TGTGCCAGCAGCCCTGCTCTATGGACTAGCGCCTACAATGAGCAGTTCTTC | CASSPALWTSAYNEQFF
NA | 13 | TRBJ1-2 | TRBV12-3/TRBV12-4 | NA | TGTGCCAGCAGTCCTTGGGGGGGAAATGGCTACACCTTC | CASSPWGGNGYTF
TRBD2 | 15 | TRBJ2-7 | TRBV10-3 | NA | TGTGCCATCAGCGTCACTAGCGGGGTCTCCTACGAGCAGTACTTC | CAISVTSGVSYEQYF
NA | 13 | TRBJ1-1 | TRBV12-3/TRBV12-4 | NA | TGTGCCAGCAGACTGACGGGGGTGCATGAAGCTTTCTTT | CASRLTGVHEAFF
TRBD1 | 14 | TRBJ1-2 | TRBV25-1 | NA | TGTGCCAGCAGTGGCAACCGGGACAGCTATGGCTACACCTTC | CASSGNRDSYGYTF
TRBD2 | 11 | TRBJ2-1 | TRBV4-2 | NA | TGTGCCAGCAGCGCGGGAGCTGAGCAGTTCTTC | CASSAGAEQFF
NA | 13 | TRBJ2-5 | TRBV18 | NA | TGTGCCAGCTCACCCGGTAGCGGAGAGACCCAGTACTTC | CASSPGSGETQYF
TRBD1 | 12 | TRBJ1-2 | TRBV24-1 | NA | TGTGCCACCAGTGACCAGGACAGGGACTACACCTTC | CATSDQDRDYTF
NA | 14 | TRBJ2-2 | TRBV7-9 | NA | TGTGCCAGCAGCCCAAATTCGAACACCGGGGAGCTGTTTTTT | CASSPNSNTGELFF
TRBD1 | 18 | TRBJ1-2 | TRBV5-8 | NA | TGTGCCAGCAGCTTGGAGGCGGCCTCAGGGGGCACCTACTATGGCTACACCTTC | CASSLEAASGGTYYGYTF
NA | 11 | TRBJ2-5 | TRBV12-3/TRBV12-4 | few | TGTGCCAGCACCCATACTGAGACCCAGTACTTC | CASTHTETQYF
TRBD2 | 13 | TRBJ2-7 | TRBV30 | few | TGTGCCTGGGTAGCGGGACCCTCCTACGAGCAGTACTTC | CAWVAGPSYEQYF
TRBD1 | 15 | TRBJ2-7 | TRBV5-1 | NA | TGCGCCAGCAGCTTGAGGGACAGCCCCCTCTACGAGCAGTACTTC | CASSLRDSPLYEQYF
TRBD2 | 15 | TRBJ2-1 | TRBV6-5 | NA | TGTGCCAGCAGTATACCCCGTGGGGGGGTGGATGAGCAGTTCTTC | CASSIPRGGVDEQFF
NA | 14 | TRBJ2-5 | TRBV6-5 | NA | TGTGCCAGCCTGGGGGGAGCGCTAGGGGAGACCCAGTACTTC | CASLGGALGETQYF
NA | 12 | TRBJ1-1 | TRBV19 | NA | TGTGCCAGTAGCGGGTACGTCGCTGAAGCTTTCTTT | CASSGYVAEAFF
NA | 13 | TRBJ1-2 | TRBV25-1 | NA | TGTGCCAGCAGACCGACAGGATACTATGGCTACACCTTC | CASRPTGYYGYTF
NA | 13 | TRBJ2-7 | TRBV30 | NA | TGTGCCTGGAGTGAAACCCCCGGGGAGGTCCCGTACTTC | CAWSETPGEVPYF
TRBD2 | 17 | TRBJ2-5 | TRBV29-1 | NA | TGCAGCGTTCTGGGACTAGCGGGAGACAAAGGCCCAGAGACCCAGTACTTC | CSVLGLAGDKGPETQYF
TRBD1 | 16 | TRBJ1-5 | TRBV6-6 | NA | TGTGCCAGCAGTTTACTACAGGGGGGCAGCAATCAGCCCCAGCATTTT | CASSLLQGGSNQPQHF
TRBD1 | 16 | TRBJ1-4 | TRBV4-2 | NA | TGTGCCAGCAGCCAAGAATATATTTCACAGGGGACGGGACTGTTTTTT | CASSQEYISQGTGLFF
NA | 12 | TRBJ1-1 | TRBV11-1 | NA | TGTGCCAGCAGCTTACAGAACACTGAAGCTTTCTTT | CASSLQNTEAFF
TRBD1 | 14 | TRBJ1-2 | TRBV6-5 | NA | TGTGCCAGCAGGTTCGGGGGACAGGGGTACGGCTACACCTTC | CASRFGGQGYGYTF
NA | 12 | TRBJ2-7 | TRBV2 | few | TGTGCCAGCAGTGGCCAGGGCTACGAGCAGTACTTC | CASSGQGYEQYF
TRBD2 | 16 | TRBJ2-1 | TRBV2 | NA | TGTGCCAGCAGTGAAAGGGGGACTAGCTCCTACAATGAGCAGTTCTTC | CASSERGTSSYNEQFF
NA | 16 | TRBJ1-4 | TRBV5-6 | once | TGTGCCAGCAGCTTGAATAGAGGGGTAGGGGGTGAAAAACTGTTTTTT | CASSLNRGVGGEKLFF
TRBD2 | 15 | TRBJ2-1 | TRBV28 | NA | TGTGCCAGCAGTTCCGGACTAGCGGGAGACAGTGAGCAGTTCTTC | CASSSGLAGDSEQFF
NA | 13 | TRBJ1-2 | TRBV19 | NA | TGTGCCAGTACTGCCCGGGGGGGGTATGGCTACACCTTC | CASTARGGYGYTF
TRBD2 | 16 | TRBJ2-3 | TRBV28 | NA | TGTGCCAGCAGCCTCCACAGCGGGAGGGGGGCAGATACGCAGTATTTT | CASSLHSGRGADTQYF
TRBD1 | 17 | TRBJ2-2 | TRBV9 | NA | TGTGCCAGCAGCGTAGCTTCCGTCGGACAGGGAACCGGGGAGCTGTTTTTT | CASSVASVGQGTGELFF
NA | 13 | TRBJ2-3 | TRBV28 | NA | TGTGAAACCGCGGGTGCTAGCACAGATACGCAGTATTTT | CETAGASTDTQYF
TRBD2 | 15 | TRBJ2-5 | TRBV19 | NA | TGTGCCAGTTCTGGTATAGCGGGAGGGGAAGAGACCCAGTACTTC | CASSGIAGGEETQYF
NA | 12 | TRBJ2-1 | TRBV4-2 | NA | TGTGCCAGCAGCCAAGATTACAGGGAACAGTTCTTC | CASSQDYREQFF
TRBD1 | 14 | TRBJ1-1 | TRBV18 | few | TGTGCCAGCAATCTGCAGGGGGCGAACACTGAAGCTTTCTTT | CASNLQGANTEAFF
TRBD2 | 16 | TRBJ2-3 | TRBV19 | few | TGTGCCAGTTCCACCCGACTAGCGGGAGATCCAGATACGCAGTATTTT | CASSTRLAGDPDTQYF
NA | 11 | TRBJ2-1 | TRBV20-1 | NA | TGCAGTGCTACCGGAGGGCTGGTGGAGTTCTTC | CSATGGLVEFF
NA | 15 | TRBJ2-3 | TRBV28 | once | TGTGCCAGCAGTTTTGCGCCGGGAGGCACAGATACGCAGTATTTT | CASSFAPGGTDTQYF
TRBD2 | 13 | TRBJ2-3 | TRBV2 | NA | TGTGCCAGCAGTGAAGCGCTAAGACTAGCCTCGTATTTT | CASSEALRLASYF
TRBD1 | 15 | TRBJ2-7 | TRBV6-1 | NA | TGTGCCAGCAGTGAAGTTAGGACAGGGTCGTACGAGCAGTACTTC | CASSEVRTGSYEQYF
TRBD1 | 15 | TRBJ1-1 | TRBV4-2 | NA | TGTGCCAGCAGCCAAGCCGGGACAGTCAGCCCTGAAGCTTTCTTT | CASSQAGTVSPEAFF
NA | 13 | TRBJ2-5 | TRBV7-2 | NA | TGTGCCAGCAGCTTTGGCGGGGCAGAGACCCAGTACTTC | CASSFGGAETQYF
NA | 13 | TRBJ1-1 | TRBV12-3/TRBV12-4 | NA | TGTGCCAGCACCCCGGGGGTGAGCACTGAAGCTTTCTTT | CASTPGVSTEAFF
TRBD2 | 16 | TRBJ2-3 | TRBV2 | NA | TGTGCCAGCAGTGGAATAGGACTAGCGATCACAGATACGCAGTATTTT | CASSGIGLAITDTQYF
TRBD1 | 17 | TRBJ1-3 | TRBV4-3 | NA | TGCGCCAGCAGCCAGGGACAGGGTACCGTCTCTGGAAACACCATATATTTT | CASSQGQGTVSGNTIYF
NA | 13 | TRBJ1-2 | TRBV10-1 | NA | TGCGCCAGCAGCCCGGGGTCTAACTATGGCTACACCTTC | CASSPGSNYGYTF
NA | 16 | TRBJ2-1 | TRBV27 | once | TGTGCCAGCAGTTTAGAGCTAGTTAGCTCCTACAATGAGCAGTTCTTC | CASSLELVSSYNEQFF
TRBD2 | 18 | TRBJ2-4 | TRBV3-1/TRBV3-2 | NA | TGTGCCAGCAGCCAAGAAGAACTAGCGGGCATAGCCAAAAACATTCAGTACTTC | CASSQEELAGIAKNIQYF
TRBD2 | 15 | TRBJ2-2 | TRBV9 | NA | TGTGCCAGCAGACCCCCGGGACTAGACACCGGGGAGCTGTTTTTT | CASRPPGLDTGELFF
NA | 14 | TRBJ2-7 | TRBV5-1 | few | TGCGCCAGCAGCTACACAGAATATTCCTACGAGCAGTACTTC | CASSYTEYSYEQYF
NA | 14 | TRBJ2-2 | TRBV7-9 | NA | TGTGCCAGCAGCTTAATGCCGGGGACCGGGGAGCTGTTTTTT | CASSLMPGTGELFF
NA | 11 | TRBJ2-3 | TRBV14 | NA | TGTGCCAGCAGCCCCGGGGTTACGCAGTATTTT | CASSPGVTQYF
NA | 15 | TRBJ2-6 | TRBV6-2/TRBV6-3 | NA | TGTGCCAGCAGTTATCGACAGTCTGGGGCCAACGTCCTGACTTTC | CASSYRQSGANVLTF
TRBD1 | 16 | TRBJ1-6 | TRBV30 | NA | TGTGCCTGCTCCGGACAGGGGAATTCCTATAATTCACCCCTCCACTTT | CACSGQGNSYNSPLHF